This T cell receptor beta chain was sequenced for a study of PD-L1 blockade in urothelial cancer. This clone is medium-sized. The trim removed 4 bases at V and 7 bases at J, leaving 12 bases unmatched. The V gene's germline CDR1 is MNHGY and CDR2 SAAAGT. The CDR3 sequence is 15 residues long. Measured with immunoSEQ multiplex PCR; TCRdb has only the in-frame clones, and not every one. Among around 1,800 clones listed, more than 30% were seen once. The TCR was taken from a man between 60 and 75 years old with urothelial cancer. The source was tumor tissue, collected before atezolizumab (anti-PD-L1) treatment. The gene calls are TRBV6-8 and TRBJ1-2; TRBD1 matches at 7 bases. CDR3 region: CASSFRQGVRSGYTF. For the CDR3, the DNA is TGTGCCAGCAGTTTCCGACAGGGTGTGAGAAGTGGCTACACCTTC.